Below, 24 T cell receptor beta chains from the same sample are listed, as sequenced in a study of shared clonotypes between healthy human individuals. Repertoires were generated with immunoSEQ multiplex PCR, while TCRdb's copy carries only in-frame clones and drops some. The sample yields some 1.5 million clones, around 97% seen once. Sequenced sample: naive CD4+ T cells sorted from blood. Subset: CD45RA+ positively selected. The receptors were gathered from a man aged 25 to 40 in good health.

The chain couples TRBV19 to TRBJ2-7; D unresolved. The V end lost 7 bases, the J end lost 2 bases, and 15 bases lay between the germline ends. The CDR3 runs to 14 residues. The V gene's germline CDR1 is LNHDA and CDR2 SQIVND (reference sequence). The CDR3: CASTPNINTYEQYF. The CDR3 DNA reads TGTGCCAGTACTCCCAATATCAATACCTACGAGCAGTACTTC.

The chain has TRBV5-1 and TRBJ2-7; 13 positions match TRBD2. The CDR3 consists of 16 residues. CDR1 and CDR2 (germline): SGHRS, YFSETQ. Trimming cost V 4 bases and J 5 bases; bases outside gene matches: 9. CDR3 bases: TGCGCCAGCAGCCTCGGACTAGCGGGAGTAATAAACGAGCAGTACTTC. Protein product: CASSLGLAGVINEQYF.

The chain carries TRBV21-1 and TRBJ2-7; TRBD2 is the table's D call, not checked against the DNA. TRBV21-1 is tagged as a pseudogene. This CDR3 has 18 residues. CDR3 region: CASSKGGASGLSSYEQYF. CDR3 coding DNA: TGTGCCAGCAGCAAAGGGGGGGCTAGCGGGCTTTCCTCCTACGAGCAGTACTTC.

This clone was recorded only once. The gene calls are TRBV2 and TRBJ1-5, with 9 bases matching TRBD1. This CDR3 has 15 residues. Germline CDR1 reads SNHLY; CDR2 reads FYNNEI. V gave up 5 bases and J gave up 6 bases; unmatched junction bases: 8. DNA for the CDR3: TGTGCCAGCAGTCTTAACACAGGGGGCGTTCAGCCCCAGCATTTT. It specifies CASSLNTGGVQPQHF.

The chain uses TRBV5-6 and TRBJ2-7; 9 bases agree with TRBD2. The CDR3 totals 17 residues. The junction had 8 bases not matched to a gene; V was cut back by 1 base and J by 0 bases. Germline V gene lookup returns CDR1 SGHDT and CDR2 YYEEEE. CDR3 DNA: TGTGCCAGCAGCTTGCGGCTAGCGGGGCCGAGCTCCTACGAGCAGTACTTC. Its translation: CASSLRLAGPSSYEQYF.

The DNA for the CDR3 is TGTGCCAGCAGCGCCCCGGGCGGAGGGCGCGGGGCCAACGTCCTGACTTTC. It encodes CASSAPGGGRGANVLTF. V gene TRBV9 combines with J gene TRBJ2-6; maybe TRBD2 (6 bases). V lost 3 bases and J lost 4, with 17 bases in between. The CDR3 totals 17 residues. Per the germline V gene, CDR1 is SGDLS and CDR2 is YYNGEE.

The CDR3 reads CASIQETNTEAFF. DNA of the CDR3: TGTGCCAGCATACAGGAAACGAACACTGAAGCTTTCTTT. V is TRBV2 and J is TRBJ1-1, with D perhaps TRBD1 (5 bases). Trimming removed 7 bases at V and 1 base at J, with 10 bases between. From germline, CDR1 is SNHLY and CDR2 FYNNEI. CDR3 length equals 13 residues.

The chain couples TRBV29-1 to TRBJ2-3; 11 bases are a match to TRBD2. CDR3 length equals 16 residues. J lost 4 bases, V lost 4 bases, and 10 bases had no gene match. The germline gives CDR1 SQVTM, CDR2 ANQGSEA. The DNA for the CDR3 is TGCAGCGTTGGCCGACTAACTAGCGGGAGCCCAGATACGCAGTATTTT. Its translation: CSVGRLTSGSPDTQYF.

The gene calls are TRBV5-8 and TRBJ1-1; D perhaps matches TRBD1 (6 bases). The CDR3 loop spans 15 amino acids. From germline, CDR1 is SGHTS and CDR2 YDEGEE. V was shortened by 7 bases and J by 0 bases, with 16 bases between the two germline ends. The CDR3 is CASRRRGHLNTEAFF. CDR3 coding DNA: TGTGCCAGCCGAAGAAGGGGACATCTGAACACTGAAGCTTTCTTT. Complete variable domain (other parts from reference TRBV5-8 and TRBJ1-1): EAGVTQSPTHLIKTRGQQATLRCSPISGHTSVYWYQQALGLGLQFLLWYDEGEERNRGNFPPRFSGRQFPNYSSELNVNALELEDSALYLCASRRRGHLNTEAFFGQGTRLTVV.

The chain joins TRBV7-2 to TRBJ2-2; D is unresolved. The CDR3 sequence is 13 residues long. V was cut by 6 bases and J by 5 bases, with 10 bases left in between. The germline V gene encodes CDR1 SGHTA and CDR2 FQGNSA. CDR3 nucleotides: TGTGCCAGCAGTTCTCGTAGTACCGGGGAGCTGTTTTTT. Translating it yields CASSSRSTGELFF.

Details on this clone: Other nucleotide sequences in the sample specify the same CDR3. The rearrangement joins TRBV7-2 to TRBJ2-3, with 8 bases identical to TRBD2. V shed 4 bases, J shed 0 bases, and the junction held 3 bases outside the gene matches. Germline CDR1 SGHTA, CDR2 FQGNSA. This CDR3 is 15 amino acids long. The CDR3 loop reads CASSSLAGSTDTQYF. CDR3 nucleotide sequence: TGTGCCAGCAGCTCGCTAGCGGGCAGCACAGATACGCAGTATTTT.

The chain links TRBV7-2 to TRBJ2-5; D not resolved. There are 13 residues in the CDR3. Germline lookup yields CDR1 SGHTA and CDR2 FQGNSA. V gave up 2 bases and J gave up 0 bases, with 4 bases separating them. CDR3 loop: CASSLPDQETQYF. The CDR3 region has the DNA TGTGCCAGCAGCTTACCAGACCAAGAGACCCAGTACTTC.

The genes are TRBV14 and TRBJ2-7, with TRBD1 identical over 9 bases. The V segment lost 3 bases and the J segment 6 bases; nucleotides outside the gene matches: 3. The CDR3 runs 13 residues. Germline-derived CDR1 and CDR2 are SGHDN and FVKESK. The CDR3 region is CASSHMDRGEQYF. In DNA form, the CDR3 reads TGTGCCAGCAGCCATATGGACAGGGGCGAGCAGTACTTC.

This chain links TRBV28 with TRBJ1-5, with 8 positions matching TRBD1. Germline trimming cut 3 bases from V and 7 bases from J; bases unmatched to any gene: 11. The CDR3 extends over 16 amino acids. Germline V lookup: CDR1 MDHEN, CDR2 SYDVKM. In nucleotides, the CDR3 is TGTGCCAGCAGTTTGCGGGACAGGCCCGCAGGGCAGCCCCAGCATTTT. Translated, it gives CASSLRDRPAGQPQHF. The full variable domain, rest sourced from reference TRBV28 and TRBJ1-5, is DVKVTQSSRYLVKRTGEKVFLECVQDMDHENMFWYRQDPGLGLRLIYFSYDVKMKEKGDIPEGYSVSREKKERFSLILESASTNQTSMYLCASSLRDRPAGQPQHFGDGTRLSIL.

The chain employs TRBV5-1 and TRBJ2-7, with D possibly TRBD2 on 5 matching bases. This CDR3 has 16 residues. Germline V CDR1 and CDR2: SGHRS, YFSETQ. Trimming removed 4 bases at V and 5 bases at J, with 22 bases between. This chain's CDR3 is CASSRLDRGTLDEQYF. CDR3 nucleotide sequence: TGCGCCAGCAGCCGATTGGACCGGGGTACCCTGGACGAGCAGTACTTC.

The chain is built from TRBV5-1 and TRBJ1-5, with a possible D match to TRBD1 (5 bases). The CDR3 runs to 16 residues. The germline gives CDR1 SGHRS, CDR2 YFSETQ. Trimming pared 0 bases from V and 0 bases from J, leaving 10 bases between. CDR3 residues: CASSLGAGNSNQPQHF. CDR3 in DNA: TGCGCCAGCAGCTTGGGGGCAGGGAATAGCAATCAGCCCCAGCATTTT.

As for this clone: The identical CDR3 is also encoded by other nucleotide sequences in the sample. The chain combines TRBV4-1 with TRBJ2-1; D not certain. The germline V gene encodes CDR1 MGHRA and CDR2 YSYEKL. The V gene lost 1 base and the J gene lost 7 bases, with 8 bases spanning the gap. The CDR3 runs to 13 residues. CDR3 in DNA: TGCGCCAGCAGCCAAGGTGGCGAAAATGAGCAGTTCTTC. Its translation: CASSQGGENEQFF.

This clone showed up just a few times. The chain couples TRBV6-6 to TRBJ1-5; 8 nucleotides match TRBD1. The CDR3 consists of 15 residues. CDR1 is MNHNY, CDR2 SVGAGI, per germline (reference sequence). Trimming cost V 6 bases and J 0 bases; bases outside gene matches: 4. For the CDR3, the DNA is TGTGCCAGCAGCAAGGACAGGGATAGCAATCAGCCCCAGCATTTT. It yields the protein CASSKDRDSNQPQHF.

V usage is TRBV15 and J usage is TRBJ2-3, with D unclear. From germline, CDR1 is LNHNV and CDR2 YYDKDF (reference sequence). The CDR3 runs to 16 residues. V gave up 0 bases and J gave up 5 bases, with 15 bases separating them. CDR3 in DNA: TGTGCCACCAGCAGAGATCTCTCGGAACGGAGAGATACGCAGTATTTT. Translating it yields CATSRDLSERRDTQYF.

The chain has TRBV28 and TRBJ1-3; 9 bases agree with TRBD1. This CDR3 has 14 amino acids. The germline gives CDR1 MDHEN, CDR2 SYDVKM. V lost 6 bases, J lost 8 bases, and 8 bases stayed unmatched. CDR3 nucleotide sequence: TGTGCCAGCAGAACGGACAGGGGTTTGTACACCATATATTTT. It codes for CASRTDRGLYTIYF. The full variable domain, rest sourced from reference TRBV28 and TRBJ1-3, is DVKVTQSSRYLVKRTGEKVFLECVQDMDHENMFWYRQDPGLGLRLIYFSYDVKMKEKGDIPEGYSVSREKKERFSLILESASTNQTSMYLCASRTDRGLYTIYFGEGSWLTVV.

The chain links TRBV5-1 to TRBJ2-2, with TRBD1 as a possible D gene (5 bases). Trimming shortened V by 1 base and J by 5 bases, and 12 bases separated the two germline ends. Germline CDR1 reads SGHRS; CDR2 reads YFSETQ. The CDR3 has 15 amino acids. The CDR3 sequence is CASSLMVRGTGELFF. The CDR3 region has the DNA TGCGCCAGCAGCTTGATGGTTAGGGGTACCGGGGAGCTGTTTTTT.

The chain combines TRBV5-1 with TRBJ2-2; tentative D call: TRBD1 (6 bases). The CDR3 contains 16 residues. Germline-derived CDR1 and CDR2 are SGHRS and YFSETQ. V gave up 0 bases and J gave up 1 base, with 10 bases separating them. The chain's CDR3 is CASSLALQGNTGELFF. CDR3 nucleotides: TGCGCCAGCAGCTTGGCATTACAGGGGAACACCGGGGAGCTGTTTTTT. Complete variable domain (other parts from reference TRBV5-1 and TRBJ2-2): KAGVTQTPRYLIKTRGQQVTLSCSPISGHRSVSWYQQTPGQGLQFLFEYFSETQRNKGNFPGRFSGRQFSNSRSEMNVSTLELGDSALYLCASSLALQGNTGELFFGEGSRLTVL.

The V and J genes are TRBV10-3 and TRBJ2-2, with TRBD1 as a possible D gene (6 bases). The germline CDR1 and CDR2 sequences are ENHRY and SYGVKD. The CDR3 sequence is 18 residues long. Trimming removed 8 bases from V and 1 base from J, with 23 bases in between. The CDR3 loop is CAIGQNQLAPMNTGELFF. The CDR3 DNA sequence: TGTGCCATCGGACAGAACCAGCTGGCCCCTATGAACACCGGGGAGCTGTTTTTT.

The chain carries TRBV7-9 and TRBJ2-3, with TRBD2 identical over 11 bases. Unmatched junction bases numbered 7, after V lost 5 bases and J lost 6 bases. This CDR3 is 15 amino acids long. Germline V lookup: CDR1 SEHNR, CDR2 FQNEAQ (reference sequence). As DNA, the CDR3 is TGTGCCAGCAGCGTCAATAGCGGGAGGGCCGATACGCAGTATTTT. Translating it yields CASSVNSGRADTQYF.